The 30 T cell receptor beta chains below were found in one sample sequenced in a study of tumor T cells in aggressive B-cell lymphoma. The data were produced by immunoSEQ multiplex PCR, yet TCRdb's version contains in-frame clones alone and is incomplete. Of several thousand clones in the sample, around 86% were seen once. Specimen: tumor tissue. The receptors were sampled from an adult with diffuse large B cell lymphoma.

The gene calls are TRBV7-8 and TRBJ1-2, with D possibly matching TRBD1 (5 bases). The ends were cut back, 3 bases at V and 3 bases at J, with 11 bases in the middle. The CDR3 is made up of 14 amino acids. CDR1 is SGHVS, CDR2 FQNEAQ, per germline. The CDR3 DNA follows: TGTGCCAGCAGCTTCAGGGCATCGGACTATGGCTACACCTTC. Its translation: CASSFRASDYGYTF. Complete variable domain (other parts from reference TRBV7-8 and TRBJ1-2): GAGVSQSPRYKVAKRGQDVALRCDPISGHVSLFWYQQALGQGPEFLTYFQNEAQLDKSGLPSDRFFAERPEGSVSTLKIQRTQQEDSAVYLCASSFRASDYGYTFGSGTRLTVV.

The CDR3 bases are TGTGCCAGCAGTGGGTTAGCGGCGAACACCGGGGAGCTGTTTTTT. Protein sequence: CASSGLAANTGELFF. This chain connects TRBV6-1 to TRBJ2-2, with D possibly being TRBD2 (6 bases). The ends were cut back, 4 bases at V and 0 bases at J, with 9 bases in the middle. Germline V gene data show CDR1 as MNHNS and CDR2 as SASEGT. This CDR3 has 15 amino acids.

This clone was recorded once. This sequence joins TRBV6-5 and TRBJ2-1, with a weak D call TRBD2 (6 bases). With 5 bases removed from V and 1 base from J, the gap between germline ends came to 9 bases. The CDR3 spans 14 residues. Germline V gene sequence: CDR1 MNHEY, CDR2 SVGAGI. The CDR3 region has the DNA TGTGCCAGCAGTGGAGGGGTGTCCTACAATGAGCAGTTCTTC. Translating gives CASSGGVSYNEQFF.

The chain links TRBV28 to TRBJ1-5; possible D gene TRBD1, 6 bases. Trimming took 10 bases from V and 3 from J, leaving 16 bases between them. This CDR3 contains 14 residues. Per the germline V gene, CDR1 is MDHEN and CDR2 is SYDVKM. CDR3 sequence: CAIPPGDNNQPQHF. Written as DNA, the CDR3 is TGTGCCATTCCCCCTGGGGACAACAATCAGCCCCAGCATTTT.

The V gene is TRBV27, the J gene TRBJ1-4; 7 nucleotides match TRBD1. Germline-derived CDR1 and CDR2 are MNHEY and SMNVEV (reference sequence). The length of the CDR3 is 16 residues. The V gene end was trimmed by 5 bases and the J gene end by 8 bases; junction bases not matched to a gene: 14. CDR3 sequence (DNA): TGTGCCAGCAGTCCCCTCCGACCCAGGGGGTTGGAAAAACTGTTTTTT. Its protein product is CASSPLRPRGLEKLFF.

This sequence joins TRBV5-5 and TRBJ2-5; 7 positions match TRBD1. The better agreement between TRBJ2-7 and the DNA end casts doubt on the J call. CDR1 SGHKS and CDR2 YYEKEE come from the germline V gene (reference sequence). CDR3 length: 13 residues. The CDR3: CASSYGTDYEQYF. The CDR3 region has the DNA TGTGCCAGCAGCTACGGGACAGACTACGAGCAGTACTTC.

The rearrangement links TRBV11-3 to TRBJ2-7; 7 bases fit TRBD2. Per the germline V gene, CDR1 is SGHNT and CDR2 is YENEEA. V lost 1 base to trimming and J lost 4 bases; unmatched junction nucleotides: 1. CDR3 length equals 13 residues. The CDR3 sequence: CASSLVGGYEQYF. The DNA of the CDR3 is TGTGCCAGCAGCTTAGTCGGGGGGTACGAGCAGTACTTC.

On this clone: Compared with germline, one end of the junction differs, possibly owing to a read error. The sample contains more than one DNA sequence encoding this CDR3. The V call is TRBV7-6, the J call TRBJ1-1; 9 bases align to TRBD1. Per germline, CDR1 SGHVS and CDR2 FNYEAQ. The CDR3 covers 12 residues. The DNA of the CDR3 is TGTGCCAGCAGCTTGGGGACAGGGCAAGCTTTTTTT. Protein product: CASSLGTGQAFF.

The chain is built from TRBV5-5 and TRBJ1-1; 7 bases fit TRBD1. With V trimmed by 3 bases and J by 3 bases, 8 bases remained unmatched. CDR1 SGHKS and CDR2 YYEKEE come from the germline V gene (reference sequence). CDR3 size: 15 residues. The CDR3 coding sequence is TGTGCCAGCAGCTGGAGACAGGGTACTGACACTGAAGCTTTCTTT. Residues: CASSWRQGTDTEAFF.

CDR3 DNA: TGTGCCAGCAGTCCTCTTCGGGGATCTAGCACAGATACGCAGTATTTT. This codes for CASSPLRGSSTDTQYF. The rearrangement joins TRBV7-9 to TRBJ2-3; possible D gene TRBD2, 5 bases. The CDR3 is 16 residues long. V dropped 6 bases and J dropped 0 bases, with 16 bases sitting between them. Per the germline V gene, CDR1 is SEHNR and CDR2 is FQNEAQ (reference sequence).

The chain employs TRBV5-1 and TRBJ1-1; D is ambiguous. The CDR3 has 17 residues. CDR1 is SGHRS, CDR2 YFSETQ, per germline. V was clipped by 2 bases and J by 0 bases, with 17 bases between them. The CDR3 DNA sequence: TGCGCCAGCAGCTTCTCGATCCTAGAAACAATGAACACTGAAGCTTTCTTT. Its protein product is CASSFSILETMNTEAFF.

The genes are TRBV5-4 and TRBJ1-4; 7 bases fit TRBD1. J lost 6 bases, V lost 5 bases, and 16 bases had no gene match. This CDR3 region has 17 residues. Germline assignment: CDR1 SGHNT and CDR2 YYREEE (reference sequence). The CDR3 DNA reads TGTGCCAGCAGTCTGACCGGGAAGGGGGCTTTCTATGAAAAACTGTTTTTT. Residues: CASSLTGKGAFYEKLFF.

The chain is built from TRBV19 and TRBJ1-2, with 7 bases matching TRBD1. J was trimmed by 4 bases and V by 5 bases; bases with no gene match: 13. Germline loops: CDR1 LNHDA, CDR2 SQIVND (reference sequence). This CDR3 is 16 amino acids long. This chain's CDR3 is CASSSSVRGPGYGYTF. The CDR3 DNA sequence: TGTGCCAGTAGTTCTTCCGTTAGGGGGCCTGGCTATGGCTACACCTTC.

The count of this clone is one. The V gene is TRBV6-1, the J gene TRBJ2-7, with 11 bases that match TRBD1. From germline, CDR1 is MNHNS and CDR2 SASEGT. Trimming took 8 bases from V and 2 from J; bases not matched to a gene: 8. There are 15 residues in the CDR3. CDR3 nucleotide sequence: TGTGCCAGCTATGGACCGGGACAGGGGGCCTACGAGCAGTACGTC. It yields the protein CASYGPGQGAYEQYV.

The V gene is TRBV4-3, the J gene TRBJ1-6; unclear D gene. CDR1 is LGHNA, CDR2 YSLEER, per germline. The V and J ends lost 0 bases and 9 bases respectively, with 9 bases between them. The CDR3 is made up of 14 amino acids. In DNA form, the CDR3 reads TGCGCCAGCAGCCAAGATAGCGAGGTTTCACCCCTCCACTTT. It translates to CASSQDSEVSPLHF.

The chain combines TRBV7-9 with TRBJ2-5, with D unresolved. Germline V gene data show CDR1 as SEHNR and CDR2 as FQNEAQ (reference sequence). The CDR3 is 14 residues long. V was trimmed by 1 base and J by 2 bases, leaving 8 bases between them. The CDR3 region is CASSLVVSQETQYF. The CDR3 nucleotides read TGTGCCAGCAGCTTAGTGGTCAGTCAAGAGACCCAGTACTTC.

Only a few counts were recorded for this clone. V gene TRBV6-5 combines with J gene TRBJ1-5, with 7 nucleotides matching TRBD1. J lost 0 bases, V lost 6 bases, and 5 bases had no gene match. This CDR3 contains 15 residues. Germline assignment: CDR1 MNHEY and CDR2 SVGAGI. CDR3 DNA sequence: TGTGCCAGCAGGGAGACAGGGTTTAGCAATCAGCCCCAGCATTTT. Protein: CASRETGFSNQPQHF.

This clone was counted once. The DNA of the CDR3 is TGTGCCAGTCACACAGGGTCGAGGGGAGTAGGAGAAAAACTGTTTTTT. It is translated as CASHTGSRGVGEKLFF. The chain couples TRBV19 to TRBJ1-4; maybe TRBD1 (6 bases). The CDR3 is 16 amino acids. The V end was cut by 8 bases, the J end by 8 bases, with 24 bases between. Germline V gene data show CDR1 as LNHDA and CDR2 as SQIVND (reference sequence). Full variable domain (remainder filled in from reference TRBV19 and TRBJ1-4): DGGITQSPKYLFRKEGQNVTLSCEQNLNHDAMYWYRQDPGQGLRLIYYSQIVNDFQKGDIAEGYSVSREKKESFPLTVTSAQKNPTAFYLCASHTGSRGVGEKLFFGSGTQLSVL.

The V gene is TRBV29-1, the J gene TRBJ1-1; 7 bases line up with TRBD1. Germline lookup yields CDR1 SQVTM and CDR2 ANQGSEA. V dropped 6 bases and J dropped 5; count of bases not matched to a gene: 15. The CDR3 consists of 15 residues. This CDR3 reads CSVTGVSPETTEAFF. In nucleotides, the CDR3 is TGCAGCGTCACAGGGGTTTCCCCCGAAACTACTGAAGCTTTCTTT.

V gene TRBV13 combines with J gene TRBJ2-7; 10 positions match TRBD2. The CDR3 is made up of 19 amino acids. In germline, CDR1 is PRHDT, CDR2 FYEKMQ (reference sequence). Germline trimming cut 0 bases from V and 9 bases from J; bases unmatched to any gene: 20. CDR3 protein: CASSLGRLAGAPFTVGQYF. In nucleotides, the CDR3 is TGTGCCAGCAGCTTAGGCCGGCTAGCGGGAGCCCCTTTTACGGTCGGGCAGTACTTC. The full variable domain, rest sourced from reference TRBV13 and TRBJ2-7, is AAGVIQSPRHLIKEKRETATLKCYPIPRHDTVYWYQQGPGQDPQFLISFYEKMQSDKGSIPDRFSAQQFSDYHSELNMSSLELGDSALYFCASSLGRLAGAPFTVGQYFGPGTRLTVT.

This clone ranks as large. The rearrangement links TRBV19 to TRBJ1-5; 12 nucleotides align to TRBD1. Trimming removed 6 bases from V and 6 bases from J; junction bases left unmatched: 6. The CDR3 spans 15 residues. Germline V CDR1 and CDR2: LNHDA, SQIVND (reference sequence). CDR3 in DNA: TGTGCCAGTAGACAGGGACAGGGGGCGATTCAGCCCCAGCATTTT. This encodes CASRQGQGAIQPQHF.

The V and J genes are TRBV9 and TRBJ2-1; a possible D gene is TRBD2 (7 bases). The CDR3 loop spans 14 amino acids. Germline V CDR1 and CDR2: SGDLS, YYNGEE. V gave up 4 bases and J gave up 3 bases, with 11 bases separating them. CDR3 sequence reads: CASSPGGGYNEQFF. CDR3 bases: TGTGCCAGCAGCCCGGGGGGCGGCTACAATGAGCAGTTCTTC.

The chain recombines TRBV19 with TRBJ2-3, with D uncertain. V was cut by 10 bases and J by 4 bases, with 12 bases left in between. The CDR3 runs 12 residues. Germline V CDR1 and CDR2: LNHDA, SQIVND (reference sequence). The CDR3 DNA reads TGTGCCACCCGAGGAATCGCAGATACGCAGTATTTT. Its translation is CATRGIADTQYF.

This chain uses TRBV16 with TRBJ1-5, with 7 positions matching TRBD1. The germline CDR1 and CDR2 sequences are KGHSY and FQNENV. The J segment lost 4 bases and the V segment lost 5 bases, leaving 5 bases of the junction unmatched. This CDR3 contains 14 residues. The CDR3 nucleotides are TGTGCCAGCAGCATGGAGACAGGGAATCAGCCCCAGCATTTT. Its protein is CASSMETGNQPQHF.

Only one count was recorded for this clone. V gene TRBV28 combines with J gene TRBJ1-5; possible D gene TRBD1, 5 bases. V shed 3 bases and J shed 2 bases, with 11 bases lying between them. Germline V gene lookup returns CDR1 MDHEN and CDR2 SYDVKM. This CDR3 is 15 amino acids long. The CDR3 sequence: CASSFTGVGNQPQHF. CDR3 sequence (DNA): TGTGCCAGCAGTTTCACGGGGGTCGGCAATCAGCCCCAGCATTTT.

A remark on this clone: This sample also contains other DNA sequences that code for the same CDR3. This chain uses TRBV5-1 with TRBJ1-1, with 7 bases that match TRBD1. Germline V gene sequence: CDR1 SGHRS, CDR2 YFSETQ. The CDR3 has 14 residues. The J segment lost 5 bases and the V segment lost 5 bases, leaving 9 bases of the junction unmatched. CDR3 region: CASRAQGVRTEAFF. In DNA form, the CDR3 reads TGCGCCAGCAGAGCGCAGGGGGTTAGAACTGAAGCTTTCTTT.

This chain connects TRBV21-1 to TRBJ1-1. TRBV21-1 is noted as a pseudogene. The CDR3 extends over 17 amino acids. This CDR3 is CASSSVLATQIRTEAFF. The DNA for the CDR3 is TGTGCCAGCAGCAGCGTATTAGCTACACAAATTCGCACTGAAGCTTTCTTT.

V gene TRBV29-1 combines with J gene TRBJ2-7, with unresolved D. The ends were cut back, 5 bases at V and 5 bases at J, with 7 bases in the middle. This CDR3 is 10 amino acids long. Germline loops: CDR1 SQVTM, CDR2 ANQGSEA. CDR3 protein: CSVRVHEQYF. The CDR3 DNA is TGCAGCGTTAGAGTGCACGAGCAGTACTTC.

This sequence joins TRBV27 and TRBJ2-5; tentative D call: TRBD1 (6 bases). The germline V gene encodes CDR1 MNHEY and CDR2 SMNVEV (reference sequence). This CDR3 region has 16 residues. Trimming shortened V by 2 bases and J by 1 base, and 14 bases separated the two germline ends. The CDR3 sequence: CASSLGTFRTQETQYF. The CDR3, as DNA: TGTGCCAGCAGTTTAGGGACATTCAGGACCCAAGAGACCCAGTACTTC.

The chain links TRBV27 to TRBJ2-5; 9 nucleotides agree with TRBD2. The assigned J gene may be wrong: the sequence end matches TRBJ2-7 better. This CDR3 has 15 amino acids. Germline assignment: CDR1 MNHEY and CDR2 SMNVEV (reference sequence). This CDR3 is CASFKTSGSIYEQYF. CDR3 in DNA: TGTGCCAGCTTTAAGACTAGCGGAAGTATATACGAGCAGTACTTC.